Given below is one TCR beta chain in context. As yet, its antigen is unknown. This sequence may be a read error, since a much larger clone differs from it by one base. The data belong to a study of T cells after yellow fever vaccination. Study observations and caveats: Just a small share of clonotypes turned up in the CD4 compartment as well as the CD8 compartment. The secondary response showed a weaker magnitude and a faster peak, day 5 versus 15.

The TCR cDNA carried a universal primer site and UMIs from 5'RACE template switching. Via MiXCR, TCRdb re-called the 5' RACE reads, giving one row per CDR3 protein. The sample has 300,000 or so distinct CDR3 sequences; roughly 13% are singletons. The CDR3 is 12 amino acids. V was pared by 6 bases and J by 3 bases, with 8 bases between. Germline V gene sequence: CDR1 MDHEN, CDR2 SYDVKM. Here the sequenced sample was CD4+ T cells sorted from PBMCs, taken 45 days after the yellow fever booster vaccination. The V gene is TRBV28, the J gene TRBJ2-5, with D possibly being TRBD1 (6 bases). The sequence was obtained from a man younger than 45 who received the YFV17D yellow fever vaccine. The CDR3 coding sequence is TGTGCCAGCAGGGACAGTAAAGAGACCCAGTACTTC. This codes for CASRDSKETQYF.